This TCR beta chain originates from a study of early T cells in non-severe SARS-CoV-2 infection. Across the whole study: Sequencing used unsorted whole-blood bulk RNA, so chains lack pairing. Notes on the study in general: CD4 and private specificities were missed by VDJdb matching, which favored anti-spike CD8 responses.

The library protocol tagged individual cDNA molecules with unique molecular identifiers. TCRdb processed the 5' RACE reads anew with MiXCR; each CDR3 protein has one entry. The table includes approximately 52,000 distinct CDR3 sequences, 8% detected once. This clonotype is categorized as medium-sized (0.01 to 0.1%). The antigen is unknown. The V gene's germline CDR1 is MGHDK and CDR2 SYGVNS. V was pared by 2 bases and J by 5 bases, with 12 bases between. This CDR3 is built from 14 residues. This chain links TRBV25-1 with TRBJ1-1; TRBD1 is a possible D gene (5 bases). The receptor's source is an adult who was a healthcare worker with PCR-confirmed SARS-CoV-2 infection or an uninfected control (not recorded which). Sample: whole blood. The CDR3, as DNA: TGTGCCAGCAGTGAACAGGACCGGGGGACTGAAGCTTTCTTT. As protein: CASSEQDRGTEAFF.